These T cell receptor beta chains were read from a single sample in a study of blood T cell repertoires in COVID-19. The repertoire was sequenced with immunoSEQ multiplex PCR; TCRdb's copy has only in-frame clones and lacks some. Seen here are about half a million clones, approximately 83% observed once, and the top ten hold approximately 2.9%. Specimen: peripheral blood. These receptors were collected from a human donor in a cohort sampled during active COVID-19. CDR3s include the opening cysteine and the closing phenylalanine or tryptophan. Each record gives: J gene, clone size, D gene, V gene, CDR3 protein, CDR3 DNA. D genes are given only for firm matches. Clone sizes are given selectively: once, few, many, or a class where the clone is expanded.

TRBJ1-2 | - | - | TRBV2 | CASKVTFYGYTF | TGTGCCAGCAAGGTGACTTTCTATGGCTACACCTTC
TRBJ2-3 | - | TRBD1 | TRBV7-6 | CASSLAQGGTDTQYF | TGTGCCAGCAGCTTAGCTCAGGGGGGCACAGATACGCAGTATTTT
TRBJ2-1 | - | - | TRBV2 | CASSVQGGEQFF | TGTGCCAGCAGTGTCCAGGGGGGTGAGCAGTTCTTC
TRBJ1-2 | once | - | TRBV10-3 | CAISGRGTGLANYGYTF | TGTGCCATCAGTGGTCGGGGAACGGGATTAGCTAACTATGGCTACACCTTC
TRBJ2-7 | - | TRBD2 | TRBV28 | CASSAPQAGATYEQYF | TGTGCCAGCAGTGCCCCACAAGCGGGAGCCACCTACGAGCAGTACTTC
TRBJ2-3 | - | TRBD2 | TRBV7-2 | CASSPTSGAITDTQYF | TGTGCCAGCAGTCCGACTAGCGGGGCAATTACAGATACGCAGTATTTT
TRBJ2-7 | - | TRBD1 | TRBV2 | CASRDRDRGYEQYF | TGTGCCAGCAGAGACCGGGACAGAGGCTACGAGCAGTACTTC
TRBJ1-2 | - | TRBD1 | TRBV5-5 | CASRPTGDGYTF | TGTGCCAGCAGACCCACAGGGGATGGCTACACCTTC
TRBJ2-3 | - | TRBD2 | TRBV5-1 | CASSFLGTSGRAPTDTQYF | TGCGCCAGCAGCTTCCTAGGGACTAGCGGGAGGGCCCCCACAGATACGCAGTATTTT
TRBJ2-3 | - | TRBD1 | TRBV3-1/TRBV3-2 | CASSLRGSTDTQYF | TGTGCCAGCAGCCTCAGGGGGAGCACAGATACGCAGTATTTT
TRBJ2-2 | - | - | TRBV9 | CASSVVGRPNTGELFF | TGTGCCAGCAGCGTAGTAGGGAGACCGAACACCGGGGAGCTGTTTTTT
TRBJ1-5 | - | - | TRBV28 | CASSPVHSNRPQHF | TGTGCCAGCAGCCCTGTACATTCAAACAGGCCCCAGCATTTT
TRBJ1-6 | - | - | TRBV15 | CATHRQLYNSPLHF | TGTGCCACCCACCGACAATTATATAATTCACCCCTCCACTTT
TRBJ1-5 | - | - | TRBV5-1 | CASSTTPNQPQHF | TGCGCCAGCAGCACAACACCTAATCAGCCCCAGCATTTT
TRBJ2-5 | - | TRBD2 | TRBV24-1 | CATSDGLASGWETQYF | TGTGCCACCAGTGATGGACTAGCAAGTGGTTGGGAGACCCAGTACTTC
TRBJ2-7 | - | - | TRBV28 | CASSIAVVGGEQYF | TGTGCCAGCAGCATAGCGGTGGTGGGTGGCGAGCAGTACTTC
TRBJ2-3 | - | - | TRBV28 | CAAVKSSTDTQYF | TGTGCCGCCGTCAAGAGTAGTACAGATACGCAGTATTTT
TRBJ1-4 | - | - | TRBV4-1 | CASSQEFDTDGEKLFF | TGCGCCAGCAGCCAAGAATTCGACACTGATGGGGAAAAACTGTTTTTT
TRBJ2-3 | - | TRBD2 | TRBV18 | CASSPPSGSRGDTQYF | TGTGCCAGCTCACCTCCGAGCGGGAGTAGGGGCGATACGCAGTATTTT
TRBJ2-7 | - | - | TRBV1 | CTRPCGSVVYEQYF | TGCACCAGGCCTTGCGGGAGCGTAGTATACGAGCAGTACTTC
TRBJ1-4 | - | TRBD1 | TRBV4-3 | CASSPNRGTNEKLFF | TGCGCCAGCAGCCCCAACAGGGGAACTAATGAAAAACTGTTTTTT
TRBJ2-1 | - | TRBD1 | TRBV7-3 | CASSLGGQGQRNEQFF | TGTGCCAGCAGCTTAGGAGGACAGGGTCAAAGAAATGAGCAGTTCTTC
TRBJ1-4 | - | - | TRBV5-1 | CASSSRGWGEKLFF | TGCGCCAGCAGCTCCAGGGGCTGGGGTGAAAAACTGTTTTTT
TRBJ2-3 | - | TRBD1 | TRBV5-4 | CASSLAGTGETDTQYF | TGTGCCAGCAGCTTGGCCGGGACAGGGGAGACAGATACGCAGTATTTT
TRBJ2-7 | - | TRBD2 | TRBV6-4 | CASVFSGRSQGSYEQYF | TGTGCCAGCGTATTTAGCGGGAGGAGCCAAGGATCCTACGAGCAGTACTTC
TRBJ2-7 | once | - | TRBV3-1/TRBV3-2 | CASSRPTPSYEQYF | TGTGCCAGCAGCCGACCGACACCTTCCTACGAGCAGTACTTC
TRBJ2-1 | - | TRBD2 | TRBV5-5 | CASSLISGGYYNEQFF | TGTGCCAGCAGCCTCATTAGCGGGGGTTACTACAATGAGCAGTTCTTC
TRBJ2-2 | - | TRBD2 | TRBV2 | CASNREGRAGELFF | TGTGCCAGCAACCGGGAGGGCAGGGCCGGGGAGCTGTTTTTT
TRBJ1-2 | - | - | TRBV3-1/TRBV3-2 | CASSQARDYGYTF | TGTGCCAGCAGCCAAGCCAGGGACTATGGCTACACCTTC
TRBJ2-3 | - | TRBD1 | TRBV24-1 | CATSAWTGITDTQYF | TGTGCCACCAGTGCCTGGACAGGGATTACAGATACGCAGTATTTT
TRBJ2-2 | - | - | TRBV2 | CASSSLGGELFF | TGTGCCAGCAGTTCGCTCGGCGGGGAGCTGTTTTTT
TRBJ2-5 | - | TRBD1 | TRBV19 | CASSPTGGRETQYF | TGTGCCAGTAGCCCCACAGGGGGAAGAGAGACCCAGTACTTC
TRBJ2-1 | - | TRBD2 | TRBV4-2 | CASSQWRRGLGINEQFF | TGTGCCAGCAGCCAATGGAGGCGGGGACTAGGCATCAATGAGCAGTTCTTC
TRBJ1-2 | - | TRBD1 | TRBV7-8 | CASSMGATGTGRNGYTF | TGTGCCAGCAGTATGGGGGCCACTGGGACAGGGAGAAATGGCTACACCTTC
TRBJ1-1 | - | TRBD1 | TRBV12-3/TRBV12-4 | CASRRQGDTEAFF | TGTGCCAGCAGACGACAGGGGGACACTGAAGCTTTCTTT
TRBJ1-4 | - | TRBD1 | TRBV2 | CASSARGLGTNEKLFF | TGTGCCAGCAGTGCCAGGGGGCTCGGGACTAATGAAAAACTGTTTTTT